A selection of T cell receptor beta chains follows, all from one sample in a study of blood T cell repertoires in COVID-19. Measured with immunoSEQ multiplex PCR; TCRdb has only the in-frame clones, and not every one. Of over 100,000 clones in the sample, around four fifths were seen once. Material: peripheral blood. All receptors derive from a woman in her 70s with acute or convalescent COVID-19. Both conserved end residues are part of each CDR3. Each record gives: D gene, clone size, V gene, J gene, CDR3 protein, CDR3 DNA. D genes are given only for firm matches. Size is stated for part of the rows, as once, few or many counts, or as a class when the clone is expanded.

D gene: -
clone size: -
V gene: TRBV9
J gene: TRBJ2-1
CDR3 protein: CASSVSSESSHSSYNEQFF
CDR3 DNA: TGTGCCAGCAGCGTCTCTAGCGAAAGTAGCCATAGCTCCTACAATGAGCAGTTCTTC

D gene: -
clone size: -
V gene: TRBV6-6
J gene: TRBJ1-6
CDR3 protein: CASSYSTTSPLHF
CDR3 DNA: TGTGCCAGCAGTTACTCGACAACCTCACCCCTCCACTTT

D gene: TRBD1
clone size: -
V gene: TRBV7-8
J gene: TRBJ1-4
CDR3 protein: CASSQYGQVAQELFF
CDR3 DNA: TGTGCCAGCAGCCAATATGGACAGGTGGCCCAAGAACTGTTTTTT

D gene: TRBD1
clone size: -
V gene: TRBV9
J gene: TRBJ2-3
CDR3 protein: CASSRTGATDTQYF
CDR3 DNA: TGTGCCAGCAGCCGAACAGGGGCCACAGATACGCAGTATTTT

D gene: -
clone size: -
V gene: TRBV7-9
J gene: TRBJ2-4
CDR3 protein: CASSLGASLAKNIQYF
CDR3 DNA: TGTGCCAGCAGCTTAGGTGCTAGCCTAGCCAAAAACATTCAGTACTTC

D gene: TRBD1
clone size: -
V gene: TRBV6-5
J gene: TRBJ2-1
CDR3 protein: CASSSGTGIGEQFF
CDR3 DNA: TGTGCCAGCAGCTCCGGGACAGGGATCGGTGAGCAGTTCTTC

D gene: TRBD1
clone size: -
V gene: TRBV28
J gene: TRBJ1-1
CDR3 protein: CASSSRTGPGGTEAFF
CDR3 DNA: TGTGCCAGCAGTTCCCGGACAGGCCCCGGGGGCACTGAAGCTTTCTTT

D gene: -
clone size: -
V gene: TRBV5-4
J gene: TRBJ2-1
CDR3 protein: CASSFQGEQFF
CDR3 DNA: TGTGCCAGCAGCTTTCAGGGGGAGCAGTTCTTC

D gene: TRBD2
clone size: -
V gene: TRBV19
J gene: TRBJ2-3
CDR3 protein: CASNGGADTQYF
CDR3 DNA: TGTGCCAGTAATGGGGGGGCAGATACGCAGTATTTT

D gene: -
clone size: -
V gene: TRBV18
J gene: TRBJ2-1
CDR3 protein: CASSPDSGYSSYNEQFF
CDR3 DNA: TGTGCCAGCTCACCCGATTCAGGGTATAGCTCCTACAATGAGCAGTTCTTC

D gene: -
clone size: few
V gene: TRBV2
J gene: TRBJ1-1
CDR3 protein: CASSEGLGHTEAFF
CDR3 DNA: TGTGCCAGCAGTGAGGGACTAGGGCACACTGAAGCTTTCTTT

D gene: -
clone size: -
V gene: TRBV18
J gene: TRBJ2-1
CDR3 protein: CASSPGTGGNNEQFF
CDR3 DNA: TGTGCCAGCTCACCAGGGACCGGAGGGAACAATGAGCAGTTCTTC

D gene: TRBD1
clone size: -
V gene: TRBV9
J gene: TRBJ1-6
CDR3 protein: CASRGQGGSYNSPLHF
CDR3 DNA: TGTGCCAGCAGAGGACAGGGAGGGTCCTATAATTCACCCCTCCACTTT

D gene: TRBD1
clone size: -
V gene: TRBV28
J gene: TRBJ1-5
CDR3 protein: CASVQGAGSNQPQHF
CDR3 DNA: TGTGCCAGTGTTCAGGGGGCTGGAAGCAATCAGCCCCAGCATTTT

D gene: -
clone size: -
V gene: TRBV7-3
J gene: TRBJ1-2
CDR3 protein: CASSLTAGAGTYGYTF
CDR3 DNA: TGTGCCAGCAGCTTAACAGCGGGGGCGGGGACCTATGGCTACACCTTC

D gene: TRBD2
clone size: -
V gene: TRBV5-1
J gene: TRBJ2-1
CDR3 protein: CASSFAGLADNEQFF
CDR3 DNA: TGCGCCAGCAGCTTTGCAGGACTAGCGGATAATGAGCAGTTCTTC

D gene: TRBD1
clone size: -
V gene: TRBV2
J gene: TRBJ1-4
CDR3 protein: CASSDKTGGDEKLFF
CDR3 DNA: TGTGCCAGCAGTGATAAAACAGGGGGGGATGAAAAACTGTTTTTT

D gene: -
clone size: -
V gene: TRBV7-9
J gene: TRBJ1-1
CDR3 protein: CASTPGAEAFF
CDR3 DNA: TGTGCCAGCACCCCGGGGGCTGAAGCTTTCTTT

D gene: TRBD2
clone size: -
V gene: TRBV24-1
J gene: TRBJ2-1
CDR3 protein: CATSDRTSDDNEQFF
CDR3 DNA: TGTGCCACCAGTGATCGGACTAGCGACGACAATGAGCAGTTCTTC

D gene: TRBD1
clone size: -
V gene: TRBV6-5
J gene: TRBJ1-4
CDR3 protein: CASSYRGLNEKLFF
CDR3 DNA: TGTGCCAGCAGTTACAGGGGGCTAAATGAAAAACTGTTTTTT

D gene: TRBD2
clone size: -
V gene: TRBV5-6
J gene: TRBJ2-7
CDR3 protein: CASSWWTSGASLEQYF
CDR3 DNA: TGTGCCAGCAGCTGGTGGACTAGCGGGGCTTCCCTGGAGCAGTACTTC

D gene: -
clone size: -
V gene: TRBV6-5
J gene: TRBJ1-2
CDR3 protein: CASSSRTAQGYGYTF
CDR3 DNA: TGTGCCAGCAGTTCGCGGACAGCCCAGGGCTATGGCTACACCTTC

D gene: -
clone size: -
V gene: TRBV2
J gene: TRBJ1-5
CDR3 protein: CASSAGTSQQPQHF
CDR3 DNA: TGTGCCAGCAGTGCGGGGACTTCACAACAGCCCCAGCATTTT

D gene: TRBD2
clone size: few
V gene: TRBV2
J gene: TRBJ2-3
CDR3 protein: CASSDGDYLDTQYF
CDR3 DNA: TGTGCCAGCAGTGATGGGGACTACCTAGATACGCAGTATTTT

D gene: TRBD2
clone size: -
V gene: TRBV5-1
J gene: TRBJ2-1
CDR3 protein: CASSLERGYNEQFF
CDR3 DNA: TGCGCCAGCAGCTTGGAGCGGGGCTACAATGAGCAGTTCTTC

D gene: -
clone size: -
V gene: TRBV19
J gene: TRBJ1-2
CDR3 protein: CASSMVYGGSGRDYGYTF
CDR3 DNA: TGTGCCAGTAGTATGGTTTACGGGGGTAGTGGTCGGGACTATGGCTACACCTTC

D gene: -
clone size: -
V gene: TRBV6-1
J gene: TRBJ1-5
CDR3 protein: CASSDYRVSGNQPQHF
CDR3 DNA: TGTGCCAGCAGTGATTACCGGGTGAGTGGCAATCAGCCCCAGCATTTT

D gene: -
clone size: -
V gene: TRBV7-9
J gene: TRBJ2-1
CDR3 protein: CASSLRDLQKNEQFF
CDR3 DNA: TGTGCCAGCAGCCTCCGGGACTTGCAAAAAAATGAGCAGTTCTTC